The 32 T cell receptor beta chains in this list originate from one sample, sequenced in a study of beta chain features in type 1 diabetes (dated by TCRdb to between 2018 and 2020). The library was built by means of the immunoSEQ multiplex PCR assay. All of the isolated RNA was reverse transcribed with the High Capacity cDNA Reverse Transcription Kit, so expressed TCRB transcripts were sequenced. The table comes from immuneACCESS by way of TCRdb, which keeps in-frame sequences with V and J called. Part of the clones is missing from these tables; in studies checked, under half for an unresolved V gene and the rest for unknown reasons. This sample holds 38,000 or so clones; about 64% were observed only once. The ten biggest clones cover 2% to 2.5% of the sample. Sequenced material: Tregs from blood. The cell subset or site label, read with the paper, signifies: regulatory CD4+ T cells. Source of these receptors: a woman in her thirties in good health.

This rearrangement joins TRBV7-8 to TRBJ2-7; perhaps TRBD1 as D (5 bases). Between the trimmed V and J ends, which lost 4 bases and 3 bases, there was a span of 19 bases. CDR3 size: 16 residues. Germline-derived CDR1 and CDR2 are SGHVS and FQNEAQ. CDR3 residues: CASSSPGLGPNYEQYF. The CDR3 DNA reads TGTGCCAGCAGCTCACCCGGTTTGGGGCCCAACTACGAGCAGTACTTC.

The chain links TRBV29-1 to TRBJ2-5; D is unresolved. The CDR3 consists of 12 residues. Germline CDR1 reads SQVTM; CDR2 reads ANQGSEA. With 3 bases removed from V and 1 base from J, the gap between germline ends came to 6 bases. The CDR3 nucleotides are TGCAGCGTTGAGAGTTTCCAAGAGACCCAGTACTTC. It translates to CSVESFQETQYF.

This clone was counted only a few times. The V gene is TRBV9, the J gene TRBJ2-5, with 7 bases identical to TRBD1. Trimming removed 4 bases from V and 1 base from J; junction bases left unmatched: 7. CDR3 size: 15 residues. The V gene's germline CDR1 is SGDLS and CDR2 YYNGEE. The CDR3 reads CASSPYRGPQETQYF. The CDR3 DNA reads TGTGCCAGCAGCCCCTACAGGGGACCCCAAGAGACCCAGTACTTC. Based on the CDR3 plus reference TRBV9 and TRBJ2-5, the full variable domain is DSGVTQTPKHLITATGQRVTLRCSPRSGDLSVYWYQQSLDQGLQFLIQYYNGEERAKGNILERFSAQQFPDLHSELNLSSLELGDSALYFCASSPYRGPQETQYFGPGTRLLVL.

This chain uses TRBV10-3 with TRBJ2-7; D gene ambiguous. The CDR3 is 13 amino acids. Germline V gives CDR1 ENHRY, CDR2 SYGVKD. V was pared by 4 bases and J by 2 bases, with 9 bases between. The CDR3, as DNA: TGTGCCATCAGTGGCGTCGGAGCCTACGAGCAGTACTTC. Protein product: CAISGVGAYEQYF.

The rearrangement uses TRBV4-3 and TRBJ2-3, with TRBD2 matching over 11 bases. The J segment lost 8 bases and the V segment lost 1 base, leaving 2 bases of the junction unmatched. The CDR3 sequence is 14 residues long. In germline, CDR1 is LGHNA, CDR2 YSLEER. Here the CDR3 DNA reads TGCGCCAGCAGCCAAGTCCTAGCGGGAGGTACGCAGTATTTT. Protein sequence: CASSQVLAGGTQYF.

The V gene is TRBV7-9, the J gene TRBJ1-2, with 7 bases aligning to TRBD1. V lost 1 base, J lost 7 bases, and 12 bases stayed unmatched. Germline CDR1 SEHNR, CDR2 FQNEAQ (reference sequence). This CDR3 has 16 amino acids. The CDR3 region is CASSLELARGRSGYTF. Written as DNA, the CDR3 is TGTGCCAGCAGCTTAGAGTTGGCCAGGGGGAGAAGTGGCTACACCTTC.

This chain connects TRBV6-6 to TRBJ2-1; D might be TRBD2 (6 bases). The V and J ends lost 2 bases and 8 bases respectively, with 13 bases between them. CDR1 MNHNY and CDR2 SVGAGI come from the germline V gene (reference sequence). This CDR3 has 14 amino acids. In DNA, the CDR3 is TGTGCCAGCAGTTACACGGGAGTTAAGCATGAGCAGTTCTTC. Translation: CASSYTGVKHEQFF.

This clone was found once. V usage is TRBV7-6 and J usage is TRBJ2-7, with 11 bases lining up with TRBD2. The CDR3 length is 17 residues. Germline CDR1 SGHVS, CDR2 FNYEAQ. The J segment lost 4 bases and the V segment lost 5 bases, leaving 13 bases of the junction unmatched. The chain's CDR3 is CASSRDSGRARVYEQYF. The CDR3 nucleotides read TGTGCCAGCAGCAGAGATAGCGGGAGGGCCCGGGTGTACGAGCAGTACTTC.

CDR3 sequence reads: CASSLRQGLGETQYF. For the CDR3, the DNA is TGTGCCAGCAGCCTTAGACAGGGATTAGGCGAGACCCAGTACTTC. The chain recombines TRBV5-4 with TRBJ2-5; 7 bases align to TRBD1. CDR1 is SGHNT, CDR2 YYREEE, per germline (reference sequence). The CDR3 extends over 15 amino acids. The V and J ends lost 4 bases and 5 bases, in that order; junction bases with no gene match: 11.

J is TRBJ2-1 and V is TRBV28, with TRBD2 matching over 8 bases. The CDR3 is 15 residues long. Germline trimming cut 8 bases from V and 0 bases from J; bases unmatched to any gene: 6. The germline gives CDR1 MDHEN, CDR2 SYDVKM. In nucleotides, the CDR3 is TGTGCCAGCCTTACCGGGGGGGTCTCCTACAATGAGCAGTTCTTC. Translation: CASLTGGVSYNEQFF.

The V and J genes are TRBV5-1 and TRBJ2-1, with 8 bases lining up with TRBD2. V lost 0 bases and J lost 7; bases outside the gene matches: 9. CDR1 is SGHRS, CDR2 YFSETQ, per germline. The CDR3 extends over 16 amino acids. CDR3 sequence: CASSLAPGGPSNEQFF. The CDR3 DNA is TGCGCCAGCAGCTTGGCCCCGGGAGGGCCATCAAATGAGCAGTTCTTC.

This chain links TRBV6-6 with TRBJ2-1; a weak D match, TRBD2 (5 bases). The CDR3 has 14 amino acids. Per germline, CDR1 MNHNY and CDR2 SVGAGI (reference sequence). V lost 6 bases and J lost 4, with 13 bases in between. DNA for the CDR3: TGTGCCAGCAGCCCCCGGGAAACTTACAATGAGCAGTTCTTC. Amino acids: CASSPRETYNEQFF.

This clone has a handful of counts. The rearrangement links TRBV6-6 to TRBJ2-6; D uncertain. Trimming shortened V by 2 bases and J by 1 base, and 6 bases separated the two germline ends. The CDR3 has 15 amino acids. The germline V gene encodes CDR1 MNHNY and CDR2 SVGAGI (reference sequence). The chain's CDR3 is CASSYGRSGANVLTF. The DNA for the CDR3 is TGTGCCAGCAGTTACGGGCGTTCTGGGGCCAACGTCCTGACTTTC.

This clone was counted between two and nine times. The gene calls are TRBV7-9 and TRBJ2-3; TRBD1 matches at 9 bases. Germline loops: CDR1 SEHNR, CDR2 FQNEAQ (reference sequence). CDR3 length equals 11 residues. CDR3 in DNA: TGTGCGGGACAGGGAGAGGATACGCAGTATTTT. Residues: CAGQGEDTQYF. Filled out from reference TRBV7-9 and TRBJ2-3, the complete variable domain reads DTGVSQNPRHKITKRGQNVTFRCDPISEHNRLYWYRQTLGQGPEFLTYFQNEAQLEKSRLLSDRFSAERPKGSFSTLEIQRTEQGDSAMYLCAGQGEDTQYFGPGTRLTVL.

J is TRBJ2-7 and V is TRBV6-1, with 13 bases fitting TRBD2. V was clipped by 5 bases and J by 2 bases; unmatched bases: 3. Germline CDR1 reads MNHNS; CDR2 reads SASEGT. CDR3 length: 15 amino acids. The CDR3 nucleotides are TGTGCCAGCAGTTCTGGACTAGCGGGGGCCTACGAGCAGTACTTC. Translated: CASSSGLAGAYEQYF.

V gene TRBV7-8 combines with J gene TRBJ2-3; 8 bases map to TRBD2. The germline gives CDR1 SGHVS, CDR2 FQNEAQ. Germline trimming cut 5 bases from V and 1 base from J; bases unmatched to any gene: 5. The CDR3 runs to 15 residues. The CDR3 here is CASSASSGRTDTQYF. The DNA for the CDR3 is TGTGCCAGCAGCGCCTCTAGCGGGCGCACAGATACGCAGTATTTT. Full variable domain (outside the CDR3, taken from reference TRBV7-8 and TRBJ2-3): GAGVSQSPRYKVAKRGQDVALRCDPISGHVSLFWYQQALGQGPEFLTYFQNEAQLDKSGLPSDRFFAERPEGSVSTLKIQRTQQEDSAVYLCASSASSGRTDTQYFGPGTRLTVL.

This chain connects TRBV6-5 to TRBJ1-1; D gene unclear. The V end was cut by 5 bases, the J end by 6 bases, with 16 bases between. CDR1 MNHEY and CDR2 SVGAGI come from the germline V gene. CDR3 length: 14 residues. The CDR3 sequence is CASSELLLPAEAFF. The CDR3 DNA is TGTGCCAGCAGTGAACTTCTTTTGCCGGCTGAAGCTTTCTTT.

There are a few counts of this clone. The chain couples TRBV5-4 to TRBJ2-7; 10 nucleotides align to TRBD2. J gave up 0 bases and V 3 bases, and 0 bases lay outside the gene matches. The germline gives CDR1 SGHNT, CDR2 YYREEE (reference sequence). The CDR3 length is 14 residues. CDR3 DNA: TGTGCCAGCAGCTCTAGCGGGAGCTCCTACGAGCAGTACTTC. Translation: CASSSSGSSYEQYF.

This rearrangement joins TRBV5-1 to TRBJ2-5; unclear D gene. Near its end, the DNA agrees better with TRBJ2-7, so the J call may be wrong. Germline CDR1 reads SGHRS; CDR2 reads YFSETQ. CDR3 length: 14 amino acids. CDR3 protein: CASSLAGVTYEQYF. Written as DNA, the CDR3 is TGCGCCAGCAGCTTGGCCGGAGTGACTTACGAGCAGTACTTC.

The chain joins TRBV28 to TRBJ1-1, with D perhaps TRBD1 (5 bases). Per germline, CDR1 MDHEN and CDR2 SYDVKM. CDR3 length: 14 residues. V was clipped by 7 bases and J by 0 bases, with 12 bases between them. CDR3 bases: TGTGCCAGCACCACACAGGCCATGAACACTGAAGCTTTCTTT. This sequence encodes CASTTQAMNTEAFF. Full variable domain (missing parts from reference TRBV28 and TRBJ1-1): DVKVTQSSRYLVKRTGEKVFLECVQDMDHENMFWYRQDPGLGLRLIYFSYDVKMKEKGDIPEGYSVSREKKERFSLILESASTNQTSMYLCASTTQAMNTEAFFGQGTRLTVV.

The rearrangement uses TRBV7-2 and TRBJ2-5; D may be TRBD1 (5 bases). The CDR3 is made up of 17 amino acids. Trimming left V 4 bases short and J 2 bases short, with 20 bases between. CDR1 is SGHTA and CDR2 is FQGNSA in the germline V gene. The CDR3 region has the DNA TGTGCCAGCAGCTGGCAGGAGACCGGGCCAGGGCAAGAGACCCAGTACTTC. Its translation: CASSWQETGPGQETQYF.

The table lists this clone with a few counts. This chain joins TRBV4-3 and TRBJ1-2, with TRBD1 as a possible D gene (5 bases). This CDR3 spans 21 amino acids. The V gene's germline CDR1 is LGHNA and CDR2 YSLEER. The V gene lost 2 bases and the J gene lost 0 bases, with 28 bases spanning the gap. DNA for the CDR3: TGCGCCAGCAGCCAACTAACAGGTCGTACGTCCTCAGCCCTAGCTAACTATGGCTACACCTTC. It translates to CASSQLTGRTSSALANYGYTF.

This clone was detected a few times. The rearrangement joins TRBV4-2 to TRBJ2-5; the match to TRBD2 covers 13 bases. Germline V lookup: CDR1 LGHNA, CDR2 YNFKEQ. The V segment lost 6 bases and the J segment 4 bases; nucleotides outside the gene matches: 8. The CDR3 is 16 residues long. DNA for the CDR3: TGTGCCAGCAGTTCCGGACTAGCGGGGGAAGGAGAGACCCAGTACTTC. This encodes CASSSGLAGEGETQYF.

The chain employs TRBV29-1 and TRBJ2-7; 9 bases align to TRBD2. Unmatched junction bases numbered 12, after V lost 6 bases and J lost 3 bases. Germline V gene sequence: CDR1 SQVTM, CDR2 ANQGSEA. This CDR3 is built from 15 residues. CDR3 sequence (DNA): TGCAGCGTCCGACTAGCGGCGAGAGGGTACTACGAGCAGTACTTC. Encoded protein: CSVRLAARGYYEQYF.

This clone has only a few counts. The chain carries TRBV5-4 and TRBJ2-1; 11 bases are a match to TRBD2. From germline, CDR1 is SGHNT and CDR2 YYREEE (reference sequence). The CDR3 covers 15 residues. V was pared by 4 bases and J by 8 bases, with 8 bases of the junction left unmatched. The CDR3: CASSLRLAGSDEQFF. The DNA for the CDR3 is TGTGCCAGCAGCCTGCGACTAGCGGGATCCGATGAGCAGTTCTTC.

The chain links TRBV19 to TRBJ2-1, with TRBD2 identical over 8 bases. The V gene end was trimmed by 3 bases and the J gene end by 9 bases; junction bases not matched to a gene: 10. The germline gives CDR1 LNHDA, CDR2 SQIVND (reference sequence). The CDR3 runs to 15 residues. CDR3 in DNA: TGTGCCAGTAGTATTCCGGGAGGGCCTTTTGGTGAGCAGTTCTTC. Translated: CASSIPGGPFGEQFF.

CDR3 DNA: TGTGCCAGCAGCTTACAGGGGACGACCTACGAGCAGTACTTC. This codes for CASSLQGTTYEQYF. The rearrangement links TRBV7-9 to TRBJ2-5, with D possibly being TRBD1 (6 bases). The better agreement between TRBJ2-7 and the DNA end casts doubt on the J call. There are 14 residues in the CDR3. Germline V lookup: CDR1 SEHNR, CDR2 FQNEAQ (reference sequence).

The chain has TRBV7-3 and TRBJ1-2; no firm D call. This CDR3 has 15 residues. Germline V gives CDR1 SGHTA, CDR2 FQGTGA. The V end lost 5 bases, the J end lost 7 bases, and 20 bases lay between the germline ends. The CDR3 here is CASSPRAGSRSGYTF. CDR3 in DNA: TGTGCCAGCAGCCCAAGGGCGGGGAGTCGTTCTGGCTACACCTTC. Full variable domain (outside the CDR3, taken from reference TRBV7-3 and TRBJ1-2): GAGVSQTPSNKVTEKGKYVELRCDPISGHTALYWYRQSLGQGPEFLIYFQGTGAADDSGLPNDRFFAVRPEGSVSTLKIQRTERGDSAVYLCASSPRAGSRSGYTFGSGTRLTVV.

There are a few counts of this clone. The rearrangement joins TRBV7-9 to TRBJ2-7; tentatively, D is TRBD1 (7 bases). The CDR3 extends over 15 amino acids. Trimming cost V 1 base and J 3 bases, with 13 bases left between them. The germline V gene encodes CDR1 SEHNR and CDR2 FQNEAQ (reference sequence). CDR3 protein: CASSLGGQGGYEQYF. For the CDR3, the DNA is TGTGCCAGCAGCTTAGGAGGTCAGGGGGGCTACGAGCAGTACTTC.

The J gene is TRBJ2-3, the V gene TRBV7-2; 8 bases fit TRBD2. Germline-derived CDR1 and CDR2 are SGHTA and FQGNSA. V was clipped by 5 bases and J by 0 bases; unmatched bases: 10. The CDR3 length is 17 residues. CDR3 sequence (DNA): TGTGCCAGCAGCGACCGAGTTTTAGCGGGAAGCACAGATACGCAGTATTTT. This translates into CASSDRVLAGSTDTQYF.

J is TRBJ2-7 and V is TRBV4-3, with D perhaps matching TRBD1 (6 bases). Germline V gives CDR1 LGHNA, CDR2 YSLEER. The CDR3 sequence is 16 residues long. The V end lost 4 bases, the J end lost 6 bases, and 22 bases lay between the germline ends. CDR3 sequence reads: CASSRWADRTSGEQYF. The CDR3 DNA is TGCGCCAGCAGCCGGTGGGCTGACAGGACCTCTGGCGAGCAGTACTTC.

This clone was recorded only once. The chain combines TRBV7-2 with TRBJ2-1; tentatively, D is TRBD2 (5 bases). The CDR3 length is 13 residues. The V gene lost 5 bases and the J gene lost 7 bases, with 12 bases spanning the gap. The germline V gene has CDR1 SGHTA and CDR2 FQGNSA. CDR3 sequence reads: CASSARTVNEQFF. The CDR3 DNA reads as TGTGCCAGCAGCGCGCGGACTGTAAATGAGCAGTTCTTC.